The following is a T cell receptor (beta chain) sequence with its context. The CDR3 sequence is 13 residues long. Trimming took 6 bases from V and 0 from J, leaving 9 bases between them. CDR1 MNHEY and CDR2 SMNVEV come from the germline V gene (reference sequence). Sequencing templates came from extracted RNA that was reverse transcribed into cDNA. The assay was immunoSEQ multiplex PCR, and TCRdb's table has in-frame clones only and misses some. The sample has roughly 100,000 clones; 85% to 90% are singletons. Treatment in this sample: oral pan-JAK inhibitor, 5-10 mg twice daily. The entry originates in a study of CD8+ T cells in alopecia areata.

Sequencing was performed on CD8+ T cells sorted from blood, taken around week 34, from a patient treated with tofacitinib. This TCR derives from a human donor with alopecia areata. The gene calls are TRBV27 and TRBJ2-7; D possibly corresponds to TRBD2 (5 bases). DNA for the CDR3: TGTGCCAGCAGGGTCGGAGGCTCCTACGAGCAGTACTTC. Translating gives CASRVGGSYEQYF.